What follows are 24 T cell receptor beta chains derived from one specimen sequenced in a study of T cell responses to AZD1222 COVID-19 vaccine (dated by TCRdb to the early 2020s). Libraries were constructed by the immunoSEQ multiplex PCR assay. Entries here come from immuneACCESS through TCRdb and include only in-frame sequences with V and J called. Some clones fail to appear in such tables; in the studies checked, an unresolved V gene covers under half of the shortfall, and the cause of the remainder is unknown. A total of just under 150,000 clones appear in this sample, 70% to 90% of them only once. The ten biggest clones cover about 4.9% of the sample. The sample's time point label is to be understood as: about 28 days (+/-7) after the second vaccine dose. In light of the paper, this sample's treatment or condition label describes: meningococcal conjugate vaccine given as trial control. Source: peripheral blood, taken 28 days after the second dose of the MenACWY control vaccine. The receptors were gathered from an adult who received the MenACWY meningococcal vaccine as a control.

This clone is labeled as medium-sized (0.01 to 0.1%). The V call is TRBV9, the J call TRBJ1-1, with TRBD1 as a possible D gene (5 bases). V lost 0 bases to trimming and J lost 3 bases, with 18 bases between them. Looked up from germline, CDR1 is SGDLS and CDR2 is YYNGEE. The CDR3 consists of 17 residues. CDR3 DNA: TGTGCCAGCAGCGTAGTTCCGCAGGGCAAAAGGGACACTGAAGCTTTCTTT. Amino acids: CASSVVPQGKRDTEAFF.

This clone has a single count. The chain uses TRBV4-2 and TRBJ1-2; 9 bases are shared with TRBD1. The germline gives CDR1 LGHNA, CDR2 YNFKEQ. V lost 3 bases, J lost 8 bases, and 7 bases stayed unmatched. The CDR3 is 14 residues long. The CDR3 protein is CASSHLGDREGYTF. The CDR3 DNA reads TGTGCCAGCAGCCACCTAGGGGACAGGGAAGGCTACACCTTC.

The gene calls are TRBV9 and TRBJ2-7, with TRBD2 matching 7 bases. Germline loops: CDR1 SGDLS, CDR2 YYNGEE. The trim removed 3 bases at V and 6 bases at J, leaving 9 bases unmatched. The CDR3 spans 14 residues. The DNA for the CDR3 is TGTGCCAGCAGCGCCCGACGCGGGAGCTCCGAGCAGTACTTC. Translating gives CASSARRGSSEQYF.

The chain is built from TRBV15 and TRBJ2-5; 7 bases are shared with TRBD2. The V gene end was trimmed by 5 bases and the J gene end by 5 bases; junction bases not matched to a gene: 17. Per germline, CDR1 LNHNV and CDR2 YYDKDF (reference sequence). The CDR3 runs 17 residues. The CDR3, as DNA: TGTGCCACCAGCCCCCCGGGTCAGGGAATGGGAGGGGAGACCCAGTACTTC. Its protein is CATSPPGQGMGGETQYF.

The DNA of the CDR3 is TGTGCCAGCAGTTACGCAGGGCCCAGTTACGAGCAGTACTTC. Translated: CASSYAGPSYEQYF. The rearrangement uses TRBV6-2 or TRBV6-3 and TRBJ2-7; tentative D call: TRBD1 (5 bases). The CDR3 loop spans 14 amino acids. CDR1 is MNHEY and CDR2 is SVGEGT in the germline V gene. V lost 2 bases to trimming and J lost 4 bases, with 12 bases between them.

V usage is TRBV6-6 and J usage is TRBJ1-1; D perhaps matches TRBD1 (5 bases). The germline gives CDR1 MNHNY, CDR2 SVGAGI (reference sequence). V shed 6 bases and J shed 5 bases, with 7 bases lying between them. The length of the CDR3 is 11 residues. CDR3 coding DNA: TGTGCCAGCAGGGGGCGAACTGAAGCTTTCTTT. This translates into CASRGRTEAFF.

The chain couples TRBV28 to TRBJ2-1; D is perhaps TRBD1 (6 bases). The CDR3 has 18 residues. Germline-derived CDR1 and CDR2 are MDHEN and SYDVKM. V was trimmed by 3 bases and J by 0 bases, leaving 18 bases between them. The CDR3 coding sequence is TGTGCCAGCAGTTTGACAGGCAGAGGGTCTAGCTCCTACAATGAGCAGTTCTTC. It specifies CASSLTGRGSSSYNEQFF.

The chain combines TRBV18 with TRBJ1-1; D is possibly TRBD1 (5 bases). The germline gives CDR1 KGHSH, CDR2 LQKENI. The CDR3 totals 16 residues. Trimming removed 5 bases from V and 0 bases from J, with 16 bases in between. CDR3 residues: CASSYSRDRLNTEAFF. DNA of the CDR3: TGTGCCAGCTCATACTCTAGGGACCGCTTGAACACTGAAGCTTTCTTT.

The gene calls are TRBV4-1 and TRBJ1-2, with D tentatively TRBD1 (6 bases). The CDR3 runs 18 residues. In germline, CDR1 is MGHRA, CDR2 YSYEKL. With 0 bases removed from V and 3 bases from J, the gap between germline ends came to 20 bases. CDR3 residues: CASSQESALVGAYYGYTF. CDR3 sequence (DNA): TGCGCCAGCAGCCAAGAGTCGGCTTTAGTGGGGGCCTACTATGGCTACACCTTC.

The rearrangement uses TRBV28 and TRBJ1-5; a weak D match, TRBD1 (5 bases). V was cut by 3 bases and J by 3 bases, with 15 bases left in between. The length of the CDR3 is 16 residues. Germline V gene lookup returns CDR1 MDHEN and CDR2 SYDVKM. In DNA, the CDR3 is TGTGCCAGCAGTTTTCCGGGGGGAGGGAACAATCAGCCCCAGCATTTT. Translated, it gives CASSFPGGGNNQPQHF.

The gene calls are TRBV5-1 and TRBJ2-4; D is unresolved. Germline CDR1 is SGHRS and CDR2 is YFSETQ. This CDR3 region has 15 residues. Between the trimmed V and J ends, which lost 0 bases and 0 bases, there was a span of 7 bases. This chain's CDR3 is CASSLATGAKNIQYF. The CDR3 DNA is TGCGCCAGCAGCTTGGCGACTGGAGCCAAAAACATTCAGTACTTC.

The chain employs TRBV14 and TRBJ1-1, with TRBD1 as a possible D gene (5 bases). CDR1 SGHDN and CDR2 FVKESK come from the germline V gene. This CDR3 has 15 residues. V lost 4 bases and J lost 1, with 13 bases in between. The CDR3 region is CASSPLRTQNTEAFF. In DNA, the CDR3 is TGTGCCAGCAGCCCTCTGAGGACACAGAACACTGAAGCTTTCTTT.

The CDR3 sequence: CASSIQGESTEAFF. CDR3 coding DNA: TGCGCCAGCAGCATACAGGGAGAGTCTACTGAAGCTTTCTTT. V and J are TRBV5-1 and TRBJ1-1; possible D gene TRBD1, 6 bases. The CDR3 sequence is 14 residues long. V was pared by 4 bases and J by 5 bases, with 15 bases between. From germline, CDR1 is SGHRS and CDR2 YFSETQ. Based on the CDR3 plus reference TRBV5-1 and TRBJ1-1, the full variable domain is KAGVTQTPRYLIKTRGQQVTLSCSPISGHRSVSWYQQTPGQGLQFLFEYFSETQRNKGNFPGRFSGRQFSNSRSEMNVSTLELGDSALYLCASSIQGESTEAFFGQGTRLTVV.

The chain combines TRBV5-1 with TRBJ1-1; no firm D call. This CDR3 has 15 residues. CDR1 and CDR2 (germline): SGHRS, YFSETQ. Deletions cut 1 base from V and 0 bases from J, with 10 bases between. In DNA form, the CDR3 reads TGCGCCAGCAGCTTGAGCGAAGGGCTGAACACTGAAGCTTTCTTT. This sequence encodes CASSLSEGLNTEAFF.

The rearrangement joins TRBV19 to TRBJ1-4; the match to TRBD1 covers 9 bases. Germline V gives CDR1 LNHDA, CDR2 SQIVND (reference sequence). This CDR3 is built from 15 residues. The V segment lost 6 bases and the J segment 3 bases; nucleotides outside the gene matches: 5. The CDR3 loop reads CASSLTGGSNEKLFF. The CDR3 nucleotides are TGTGCCAGTAGCCTCACAGGGGGCTCTAATGAAAAACTGTTTTTT.

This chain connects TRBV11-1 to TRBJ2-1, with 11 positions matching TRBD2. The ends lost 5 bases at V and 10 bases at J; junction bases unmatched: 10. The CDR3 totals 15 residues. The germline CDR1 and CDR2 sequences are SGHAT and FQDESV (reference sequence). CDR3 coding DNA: TGTGCCAGCAGCCTGCTAGCGGGAGGCCCCCTCGAGCAGTTCTTC. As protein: CASSLLAGGPLEQFF.

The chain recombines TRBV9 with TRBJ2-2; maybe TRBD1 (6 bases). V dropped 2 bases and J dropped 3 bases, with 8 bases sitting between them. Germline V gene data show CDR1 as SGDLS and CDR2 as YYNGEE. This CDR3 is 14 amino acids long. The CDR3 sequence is CASSVDRYTGELFF. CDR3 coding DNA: TGTGCCAGCAGCGTTGACAGGTACACCGGGGAGCTGTTTTTT. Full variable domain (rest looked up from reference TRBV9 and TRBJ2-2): DSGVTQTPKHLITATGQRVTLRCSPRSGDLSVYWYQQSLDQGLQFLIQYYNGEERAKGNILERFSAQQFPDLHSELNLSSLELGDSALYFCASSVDRYTGELFFGEGSRLTVL.

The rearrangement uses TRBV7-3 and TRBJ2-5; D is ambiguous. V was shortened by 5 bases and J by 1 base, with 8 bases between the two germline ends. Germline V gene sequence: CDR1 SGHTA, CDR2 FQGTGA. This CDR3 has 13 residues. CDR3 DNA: TGTGCCAGCAGCCGTGACACCCAAGAGACCCAGTACTTC. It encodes CASSRDTQETQYF.

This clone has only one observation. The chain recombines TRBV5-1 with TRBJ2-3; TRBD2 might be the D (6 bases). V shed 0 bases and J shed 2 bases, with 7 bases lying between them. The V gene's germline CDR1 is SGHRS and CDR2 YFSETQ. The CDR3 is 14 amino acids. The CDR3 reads CASSLGGDTDTQYF. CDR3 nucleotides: TGCGCCAGCAGCTTGGGCGGGGACACAGATACGCAGTATTTT.

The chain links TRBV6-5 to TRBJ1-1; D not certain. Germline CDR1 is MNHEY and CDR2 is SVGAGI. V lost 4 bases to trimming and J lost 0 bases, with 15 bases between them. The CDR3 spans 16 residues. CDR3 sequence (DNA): TGTGCCAGCAGTTCCTACGACGGAGGCATGAACACTGAAGCTTTCTTT. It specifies CASSSYDGGMNTEAFF.

CDR3 coding DNA: TGTGCCAGCAGCTTAGATGGGGGCCCCCTATATGGCTACACCTTC. Amino acids: CASSLDGGPLYGYTF. V gene TRBV11-2 combines with J gene TRBJ1-2; the D gene is possibly TRBD1 (6 bases). CDR3 length: 15 residues. CDR1 SGHAT and CDR2 FQNNGV come from the germline V gene. Trimming left V 0 bases short and J 5 bases short, with 13 bases between.

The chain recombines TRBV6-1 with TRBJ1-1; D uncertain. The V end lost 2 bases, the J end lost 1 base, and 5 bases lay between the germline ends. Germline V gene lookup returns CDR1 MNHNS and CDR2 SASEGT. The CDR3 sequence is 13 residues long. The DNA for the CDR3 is TGTGCCAGCAGTGAACAGCAGAACACTGAAGCTTTCTTT. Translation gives CASSEQQNTEAFF.

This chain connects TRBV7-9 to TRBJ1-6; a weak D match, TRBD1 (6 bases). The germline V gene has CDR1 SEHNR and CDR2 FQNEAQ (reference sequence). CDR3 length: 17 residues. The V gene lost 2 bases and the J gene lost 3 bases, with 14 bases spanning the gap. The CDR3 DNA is TGTGCCAGCAGCTTAAGGGGGGGCCCCAACTATAATTCACCCCTCCACTTT. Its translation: CASSLRGGPNYNSPLHF.

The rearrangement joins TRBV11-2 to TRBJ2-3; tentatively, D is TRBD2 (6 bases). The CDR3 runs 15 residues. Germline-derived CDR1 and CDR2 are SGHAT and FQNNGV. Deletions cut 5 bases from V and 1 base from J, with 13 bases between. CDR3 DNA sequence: TGTGCCAGCAGCCCCTCAGGCGGGGGCACAGATACGCAGTATTTT. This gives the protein CASSPSGGGTDTQYF.